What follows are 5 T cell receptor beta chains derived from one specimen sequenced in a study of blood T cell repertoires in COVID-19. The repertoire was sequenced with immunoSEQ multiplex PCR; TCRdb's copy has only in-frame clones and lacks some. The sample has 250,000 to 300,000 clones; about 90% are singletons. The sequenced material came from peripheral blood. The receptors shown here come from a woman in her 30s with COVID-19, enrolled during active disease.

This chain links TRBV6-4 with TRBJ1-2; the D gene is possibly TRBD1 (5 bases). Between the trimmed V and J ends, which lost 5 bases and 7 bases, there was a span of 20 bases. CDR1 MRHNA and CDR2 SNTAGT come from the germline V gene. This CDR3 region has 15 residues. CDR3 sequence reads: CASSPALGAAGGYTF. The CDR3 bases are TGTGCCAGCAGTCCAGCCCTAGGGGCGGCCGGTGGCTACACCTTC.

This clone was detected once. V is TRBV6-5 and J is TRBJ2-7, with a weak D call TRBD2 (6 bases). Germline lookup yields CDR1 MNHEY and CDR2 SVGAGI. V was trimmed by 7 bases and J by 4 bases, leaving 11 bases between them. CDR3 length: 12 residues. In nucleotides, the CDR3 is TGTGCCAGCATCGATAGCGGTTACGAGCAGTACTTC. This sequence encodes CASIDSGYEQYF.

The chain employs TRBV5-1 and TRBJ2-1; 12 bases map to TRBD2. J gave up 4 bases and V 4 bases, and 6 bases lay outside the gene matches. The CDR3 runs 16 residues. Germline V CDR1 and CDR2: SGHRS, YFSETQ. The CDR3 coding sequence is TGCGCCAGCAGCCCGGGGACTAGCGGGTCGTACAATGAGCAGTTCTTC. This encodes CASSPGTSGSYNEQFF.

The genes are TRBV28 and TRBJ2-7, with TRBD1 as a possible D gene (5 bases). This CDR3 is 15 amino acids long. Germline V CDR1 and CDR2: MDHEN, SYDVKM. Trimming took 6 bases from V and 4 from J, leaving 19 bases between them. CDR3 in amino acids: CASSSDRTRAYEQYF. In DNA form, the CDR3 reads TGTGCCAGCAGCTCAGACAGAACCCGCGCGTACGAGCAGTACTTC.

DNA of the CDR3: TGTGCCAGCAGCGTAGTGGACTATCAGTTGCACACTGAAGCTTTCTTT. This sequence encodes CASSVVDYQLHTEAFF. The chain couples TRBV9 to TRBJ1-1; D gene unclear. The CDR3 is made up of 16 amino acids. V was shortened by 0 bases and J by 3 bases, with 15 bases between the two germline ends. CDR1 and CDR2 (germline): SGDLS, YYNGEE.